This is a list of T cell receptor beta chains from one sample in a study of blood T cell repertoires in COVID-19. Here immunoSEQ multiplex PCR was the method, and the copy in TCRdb shows in-frame clones only, minus some. The sample has hundreds of thousands of clones; 88% are singletons. The sequenced sample consisted of peripheral blood. The receptor set was obtained from a woman in her seventies with COVID-19, enrolled during active disease. CDR3s include the opening cysteine and the closing phenylalanine or tryptophan. The order of the fields is J gene, V gene, clone size, D gene, CDR3 protein, CDR3 DNA. A D gene is named only where the DNA matches it firmly. Only some rows state a clone size, as once, few, many or a class for expanded clones.

TRBJ2-6 | TRBV3-1/TRBV3-2 | NA | TRBD2 | CASSQGGLGSSGANVLTF | TGTGCCAGCAGCCAAGGGGGACTAGGATCGTCTGGGGCCAACGTCCTGACTTTC
TRBJ1-6 | TRBV19 | NA | NA | CASSRRGSPLHF | TGTGCCAGTAGTCGAAGGGGTTCACCCCTCCACTTT
TRBJ1-1 | TRBV2 | NA | NA | CASSRDKNTEAFF | TGTGCCAGCAGTCGGGACAAAAACACTGAAGCTTTCTTT
TRBJ1-2 | TRBV24-1 | NA | NA | CATSEGALNYGYTF | TGTGCCACCAGCGAGGGTGCCCTCAACTATGGCTACACCTTC
TRBJ1-6 | TRBV9 | NA | NA | CASSVGGLLNSPLHF | TGTGCCAGCAGCGTGGGGGGACTTTTAAATTCACCCCTCCACTTT
TRBJ1-6 | TRBV2 | few | NA | CASSSERGANSSPLHF | TGTGCCAGCTCCTCAGAGCGGGGGGCGAATAGTTCACCCCTCCACTTT
TRBJ1-2 | TRBV4-1 | few | TRBD1 | CASSQDGDRAPIGGYTF | TGCGCCAGCAGCCAAGATGGGGACAGGGCGCCGATTGGTGGCTACACCTTC
TRBJ2-7 | TRBV7-9 | NA | TRBD2 | CASSTWTSGGKQYF | TGTGCCAGCAGCACTTGGACTAGCGGGGGAAAGCAGTACTTC
TRBJ2-7 | TRBV10-3 | NA | TRBD2 | CAISESWGGEQYF | TGTGCCATCAGTGAGTCTTGGGGGGGCGAGCAGTACTTC
TRBJ2-7 | TRBV11-2 | NA | TRBD2 | CASSLVGLASPYEQYF | TGTGCCAGCAGCTTAGTGGGACTAGCGTCACCCTACGAGCAGTACTTC
TRBJ1-6 | TRBV28 | NA | NA | CASSLSVNNSPLHF | TGTGCCAGCAGCCTCTCTGTAAATAATTCACCCCTCCACTTT
TRBJ1-2 | TRBV9 | NA | NA | CASSDQGIGYTF | TGTGCCAGCAGTGACCAGGGGATTGGCTACACCTTC
TRBJ1-2 | TRBV27 | NA | NA | CASSWSLQGHYGYTF | TGTGCCAGCAGTTGGTCCCTCCAGGGTCACTATGGCTACACCTTC
TRBJ2-3 | TRBV7-2 | NA | NA | CASSPSTDTQYF | TGTGCCAGCAGTCCATCCACAGATACGCAGTATTTT
TRBJ1-3 | TRBV19 | NA | NA | CASSINTDSGNTIYF | TGTGCCAGTAGTATTAATACAGACTCTGGAAACACCATATATTTT
TRBJ2-7 | TRBV2 | many | NA | CASSRGLFNWQGPSYEQYF | TGTGCCAGCAGTCGCGGCCTCTTTAATTGGCAGGGTCCGTCCTACGAGCAGTACTTC
TRBJ2-1 | TRBV30 | NA | TRBD2 | CAWSRGGSNNEQFF | TGTGCCTGGAGTCGGGGAGGGTCAAACAATGAGCAGTTCTTC
TRBJ2-3 | TRBV29-1 | NA | NA | CSVEGSSDASTDTQYF | TGCAGCGTTGAAGGTTCGAGCGATGCTAGCACAGATACGCAGTATTTT
TRBJ1-1 | TRBV10-1 | NA | TRBD1 | CASSETPWSGQGEEAFF | TGCGCCAGCAGTGAGACGCCGTGGTCCGGACAGGGGGAAGAAGCTTTCTTT
TRBJ1-1 | TRBV7-3 | NA | NA | CASSLNQKEAFF | TGTGCCAGCAGCTTAAATCAGAAAGAAGCTTTCTTT
TRBJ1-6 | TRBV5-1 | NA | TRBD1 | CASSLRSTGDNSPLHF | TGCGCCAGCAGCTTGCGGTCAACAGGGGATAATTCACCCCTCCACTTT
TRBJ2-7 | TRBV23-1 | NA | NA | CASSQKTTQGQRDSYEQYF | TGCGCCAGCAGTCAAAAAACCACCCAGGGGCAGCGGGACTCCTACGAGCAGTACTTC
TRBJ1-2 | TRBV27 | NA | TRBD1 | CASSPGQGADGYTF | TGTGCCAGCAGCCCGGGACAGGGGGCGGATGGCTACACCTTC
TRBJ1-5 | TRBV19 | NA | TRBD1 | CASRIGAGGGNQPQHF | TGTGCCAGTAGGATAGGGGCAGGGGGAGGCAATCAGCCCCAGCATTTT
TRBJ1-6 | TRBV5-4 | NA | NA | CASSLGGHGGPLHF | TGTGCCAGCAGCTTGGGGGGACATGGTGGGCCCCTCCACTTT
TRBJ2-5 | TRBV15 | NA | TRBD1 | CATASDRGQETQYF | TGTGCCACCGCTTCCGACAGGGGCCAAGAGACCCAGTACTTC
TRBJ2-7 | TRBV5-1 | NA | TRBD1 | CASSLEGQRNHEQYF | TGCGCCAGCAGCTTGGAGGGACAGAGGAACCACGAGCAGTACTTC
TRBJ2-7 | TRBV21-1 | NA | NA | CASSKWRTGDDEQYF | TGTGCCAGCAGCAAATGGAGGACAGGGGACGACGAGCAGTACTTC
TRBJ1-1 | TRBV3-1/TRBV3-2 | NA | NA | CASSLNSEAFF | TGTGCCAGCAGCCTAAACAGTGAAGCTTTCTTT
TRBJ1-1 | TRBV27 | NA | NA | CASSRGGGYPAAFF | TGTGCCAGCAGTCGAGGCGGGGGGTACCCGGCGGCTTTCTTT
TRBJ1-2 | TRBV28 | NA | TRBD1 | CASSTRDRELRFNYGYTF | TGTGCCAGCAGTACCCGGGACAGGGAGTTGAGGTTTAACTATGGCTACACCTTC
TRBJ2-7 | TRBV7-2 | NA | TRBD1 | CASSLVWTGNYEQYF | TGTGCCAGCAGCTTAGTATGGACAGGGAATTACGAGCAGTACTTC
TRBJ1-5 | TRBV24-1 | NA | NA | CAKKELGCRRNSNQPQHF | TGTGCCAAGAAGGAATTAGGATGCAGGAGGAATAGCAATCAGCCCCAGCATTTT
TRBJ2-7 | TRBV3-1/TRBV3-2 | NA | TRBD1 | CASSPLGTGIYEQYF | TGTGCCAGCAGCCCATTAGGGACAGGGATATACGAGCAGTACTTC
TRBJ1-4 | TRBV9 | few | NA | CASSVEPASEKLFF | TGTGCCAGCAGCGTAGAGCCCGCAAGTGAAAAACTGTTTTTT
TRBJ2-1 | TRBV28 | few | TRBD1 | CASSRQGFSYNEQFF | TGTGCCAGCAGTCGACAGGGGTTCTCCTACAATGAGCAGTTCTTC
TRBJ1-3 | TRBV2 | NA | NA | CASSDTAGNTIYF | TGTGCCAGCAGCGACACAGCTGGAAACACCATATATTTT
TRBJ2-5 | TRBV7-2 | NA | NA | CASSIQLQETQYF | TGTGCCAGCAGCATACAGCTTCAAGAGACCCAGTACTTC
TRBJ1-5 | TRBV30 | NA | NA | CAWSVTYDQPQHF | TGTGCCTGGAGTGTGACTTATGATCAGCCCCAGCATTTT
TRBJ2-1 | TRBV4-1 | NA | NA | CASSQDFRLEQFF | TGCGCCAGCAGCCAAGATTTCAGACTCGAGCAGTTCTTC
TRBJ2-7 | TRBV6-6 | NA | NA | CASSYSASYEQYF | TGTGCCAGCAGTTACAGCGCCAGCTACGAGCAGTACTTC
TRBJ1-1 | TRBV3-1/TRBV3-2 | NA | NA | CASSQDRRQAKEAFF | TGTGCCAGCAGCCAAGATCGGAGACAGGCCAAGGAGGCTTTCTTT
TRBJ1-1 | TRBV2 | NA | TRBD1 | CASSEGQGTLAEAFF | TGTGCCAGCAGTGAAGGACAGGGAACCCTCGCTGAAGCTTTCTTT
TRBJ1-2 | TRBV5-1 | few | TRBD1 | CASSLRQGIDYGYTF | TGCGCCAGCAGCTTGAGACAGGGGATTGACTATGGCTACACCTTC
TRBJ2-2 | TRBV7-2 | NA | NA | CASSLAGATGELFF | TGTGCCAGCAGCTTAGCGGGGGCTACCGGGGAGCTGTTTTTT
TRBJ1-4 | TRBV7-9 | NA | NA | CASKLTGQNEKLFF | TGTGCCAGCAAGCTAACGGGACAAAATGAAAAACTGTTTTTT
TRBJ2-6 | TRBV5-1 | NA | TRBD2 | CASSYRRLAGGLSGANVLTF | TGCGCCAGCAGCTACCGGCGACTAGCGGGGGGGCTATCCGGGGCCAACGTCCTGACTTTC
TRBJ2-7 | TRBV28 | NA | TRBD1 | CASSLTGGSYEQYF | TGTGCCAGCAGTTTGACAGGGGGCTCCTACGAGCAGTACTTC
TRBJ2-7 | TRBV7-2 | NA | TRBD2 | CASSLAAGSYEQYF | TGTGCCAGCAGCTTAGCAGCGGGGTCCTACGAGCAGTACTTC
TRBJ2-7 | TRBV5-4 | once | TRBD1 | CASWDRGTNEQYF | TGTGCCAGTTGGGACAGGGGAACTAACGAGCAGTACTTC
TRBJ2-5 | TRBV10-3 | few | TRBD1 | CAISELGQGAKETQYF | TGTGCCATCAGTGAGCTGGGACAGGGGGCTAAGGAGACCCAGTACTTC
TRBJ2-7 | TRBV18 | once | NA | CASSPPSGMNEQYF | TGTGCCAGCTCACCACCCTCCGGGATGAACGAGCAGTACTTC
TRBJ1-1 | TRBV7-9 | NA | TRBD1 | CASSWDRGLNTEAFF | TGTGCCAGCAGCTGGGACAGGGGTTTGAACACTGAAGCTTTCTTT